This T cell receptor (beta chain) was captured in a study of cytomegalovirus exposure and HLA in healthy donors. Study-wide results and caveats: In the analysis, some V segments, TRBV6-2 and TRBV6-3 included, were excluded as indistinguishable. Researchers reportedly found TCR beta sequences accurately predicted most subjects' HLA-A and HLA-B alleles.

With regard to this clone: Its antigen is unknown. Other DNA sequences of this sample code for an identical CDR3.

With 60 Vbeta and 13 Jbeta primers, the PCR was carried out. The table came from immunoSEQ multiplex PCR; TCRdb's copy has only in-frame clones and leaves some out. The sample has 150,000 or so clones; roughly 80% are singletons. Germline assignment: CDR1 MNHEY and CDR2 SMNVEV (reference sequence). Trimming removed 3 bases at V and 2 bases at J, with 11 bases between. There are 14 residues in the CDR3. This sequence originates from a man aged 35 to 55 in good health and CMV-seropositive. This chain uses TRBV27 with TRBJ2-7; D might be TRBD2 (6 bases). The sample taken for sequencing was PBMCs. CDR3 sequence (DNA): TGTGCCAGCAGTTTTGCGCGGGGAGCCTACGAGCAGTACTTC. Encoded protein: CASSFARGAYEQYF.